These 7 T cell receptor beta chains were sequenced from one sample in a study of T cell changes during pregnancy in multiple sclerosis. TCRdb keeps only in-frame clones here, not all; method: immunoSEQ multiplex PCR. Of over 45,000 clones listed, about 92% were seen once; the top ten hold around 2%. Material: peripheral blood, obtained in the third trimester of pregnancy. Receptors were obtained from a female donor with multiple sclerosis, enrolled in a pregnancy study.

V is TRBV7-9 and J is TRBJ2-5; D is perhaps TRBD2 (6 bases). Per germline, CDR1 SEHNR and CDR2 FQNEAQ (reference sequence). There are 13 residues in the CDR3. The ends were cut back, 1 base at V and 3 bases at J, with 6 bases in the middle. The CDR3 DNA reads TGTGCCAGCAGCTTAGGGACTAAAGAGACCCAGTACTTC. It codes for CASSLGTKETQYF.

This clone was seen once. The chain combines TRBV27 with TRBJ1-2, with D possibly TRBD1 on 5 matching bases. Trimming took off 2 bases at V and 6 bases at J, with 10 bases between the two ends. CDR1 and CDR2 from the germline V gene are MNHEY and SMNVEV (reference sequence). CDR3 length: 13 amino acids. The CDR3: CASSLGGLDGYTF. CDR3 nucleotides: TGTGCCAGCAGTTTAGGGGGGTTAGATGGCTACACCTTC.

This clone was seen once. The V gene is TRBV18, the J gene TRBJ2-1, with D maybe TRBD2 (5 bases). The germline V and J ends were trimmed by 0 bases and 6 bases, with 6 bases remaining between them. This CDR3 has 13 amino acids. CDR1 and CDR2 from the germline V gene are KGHSH and LQKENI. The CDR3 sequence: CASSPPGSNEQFF. CDR3 nucleotide sequence: TGTGCCAGCTCACCACCAGGGAGCAATGAGCAGTTCTTC. Complete variable domain (other parts from reference TRBV18 and TRBJ2-1): NAGVMQNPRHLVRRRGQEARLRCSPMKGHSHVYWYRQLPEEGLKFMVYLQKENIIDESGMPKERFSAEFPKEGPSILRIQQVVRGDSAAYFCASSPPGSNEQFFGPGTRLTVL.

This chain connects TRBV10-3 to TRBJ2-7; possibly TRBD1 for D (6 bases). This CDR3 is 14 amino acids long. Germline V lookup: CDR1 ENHRY, CDR2 SYGVKD. The ends were cut back, 0 bases at V and 3 bases at J, with 9 bases in the middle. The CDR3 sequence: CAISESTGFYEQYF. CDR3 nucleotides: TGTGCCATCAGTGAGTCGACAGGATTCTACGAGCAGTACTTC.

The V and J genes are TRBV7-2 and TRBJ1-3; D gene ambiguous. Deletions cut 3 bases from V and 2 bases from J, with 5 bases between. The germline CDR1 and CDR2 sequences are SGHTA and FQGNSA. The CDR3 sequence is 13 residues long. The CDR3 loop reads CASSLATGNTIYF. Written as DNA, the CDR3 is TGTGCCAGCAGCTTGGCCACTGGAAACACCATATATTTT.

The rearrangement uses TRBV5-4 and TRBJ2-7; weak D call: TRBD2 (5 bases). This CDR3 has 15 residues. The germline V and J ends were trimmed by 0 bases and 6 bases, with 16 bases remaining between them. CDR1 is SGHNT, CDR2 YYREEE, per germline (reference sequence). DNA for the CDR3: TGTGCCAGCAGCTTGGAATCGTGGACTGCTCGCGAGCAGTACTTC. This translates into CASSLESWTAREQYF.

The V call is TRBV18, the J call TRBJ1-2; D is unresolved. The CDR3 consists of 15 residues. V was shortened by 0 bases and J by 0 bases, with 8 bases between the two germline ends. The V gene's germline CDR1 is KGHSH and CDR2 LQKENI. The CDR3 DNA sequence: TGTGCCAGCTCACCACCCGCGGTAGCTAACTATGGCTACACCTTC. Translated: CASSPPAVANYGYTF.